Listed below are T cell receptor beta chains from one sample, sequenced in a study of regulatory T cells in long-lasting Graves disease. From the multiplex PCR reads, TCRdb called clonotypes with MiXCR, one entry per CDR3 protein. The sample gives some 400,000 distinct CDR3 sequences, 15% of which show up once; approximately 15% is in the top ten. These data also formed part of another study, on T cells in Graves' hyperthyroidism and ophthalmopathy.

Sequenced material: peripheral blood mononuclear cells (PBMCs), taken at new diagnosis, from a patient treated with antithyroid drugs. The source is a woman aged 25 to 39 with Graves disease. The CDR3 runs from the conserved cysteine through the conserved F or W. The D gene is left open where the match is weak. A row's size may be missing; if present it is once, few, many or a size class.

J gene,D gene,V gene,clone size,CDR3 length,CDR3 DNA,CDR3 protein
TRBJ2-7,-,TRBV12-3/TRBV12-4,-,17,TGTGCCAGCAGTTTCCCAGGCATGAACCCTAACTCCTACGAGCAGTACTTC,CASSFPGMNPNSYEQYF
TRBJ1-2,TRBD1,TRBV9,few,18,TGTGCCAGCAGCGTAGGGGGGACAGGGGACTCAACCGACTATGGCTACACCTTC,CASSVGGTGDSTDYGYTF
TRBJ2-3,-,TRBV29-1,many,14,TGCAGCGTTGAGGGGACGACAAGCACAGATACGCAGTATTTT,CSVEGTTSTDTQYF
TRBJ2-3,-,TRBV10-1,-,13,TGCGCCAGCAGTGGAGGGAGCCCAGATACGCAGTATTTT,CASSGGSPDTQYF
TRBJ2-5,-,TRBV5-1,-,14,TGCGCCAGCAGCTTGGTTCTGGGGGAAGAGACCCAGTACTTC,CASSLVLGEETQYF
TRBJ1-5,-,TRBV3-1,many,15,TGTGCCAGCAGCCAAGATCTCAATAGCAATCAGCCCCAGCATTTT,CASSQDLNSNQPQHF
TRBJ2-2,-,TRBV24-1,few,15,TGTGCCACCAGTCAAGGGGCCCCGAACACCGGGGAGCTGTTTTTT,CATSQGAPNTGELFF
TRBJ1-3,-,TRBV27,-,14,TGTGCCAGCAGTGCAGGGCGGCTCGGAAACACCATATATTTT,CASSAGRLGNTIYF
TRBJ2-3,TRBD2,TRBV2,many,15,TGTGCCAGCCATGGTAGACTAGCGGCGGCAGATACGCAGTATTTT,CASHGRLAAADTQYF
TRBJ2-5,TRBD1,TRBV3-1,many,15,TGTGCCAGCAGCCAACTTAAGACAGGGAGAGAGACCCAGTACTTC,CASSQLKTGRETQYF
TRBJ2-1,-,TRBV12-3/TRBV12-4,many,14,TGTGCCAGCAGCACCGAAGCCTCCTACAATGAGCAGTTCTTC,CASSTEASYNEQFF
TRBJ2-4,-,TRBV3-1,many,13,TGTGCCAGCAGCCAAGATAGCGGTCTTTCGTTGGACTTC,CASSQDSGLSLDF
TRBJ1-3,-,TRBV6-2/TRBV6-3,once,17,TGTTCCAGCAGTTACTCCGTGTCGAAGGATTTTGGAAACACCATATATTTT,CSSSYSVSKDFGNTIYF
TRBJ1-2,-,TRBV30,many,17,TGTGCCTGGACTAAAGCCAAGGGGCAGGGAGTTCACTATGGCTACACCTTC,CAWTKAKGQGVHYGYTF
TRBJ1-1,TRBD1,TRBV7-3,many,14,TGTGCCAGCAGCTCGACAGGGGGTCCGACTGAAGCTTTCTTT,CASSSTGGPTEAFF
TRBJ1-1,TRBD1,TRBV14,few,14,TGTGCCAGCAGCTTCGACAGGGGTGTCACTGAAGCTTTCTTT,CASSFDRGVTEAFF
TRBJ2-3,TRBD2,TRBV12-3/TRBV12-4,-,16,TGTGCCAGCAGTTTTCGACTAGCGGGAGACACAGATACGCAGTATTTT,CASSFRLAGDTDTQYF
TRBJ2-5,TRBD2,TRBV15,many,15,TGTGCCACCAGCAGAGATGGGGCTAGCGGAGAGACCCAGTACTTC,CATSRDGASGETQYF